The entry below gives a single T cell receptor (beta chain) sequence along with its context. Germline assignment: CDR1 SNHLY and CDR2 FYNNEI. With 4 bases clipped from V and 7 bases from J, the junction kept 12 bases outside the gene matches. This CDR3 has 15 amino acids. This sample stems from a study of blood T cell repertoires in COVID-19. Across the study: In each case, the material was cDNA or gDNA derived from T cells, B-cell-depleted T cells, or PBMCs.

Some clones are missing from TCRdb's copy, which holds only in-frame ones; the method was immunoSEQ multiplex PCR. The sample has 25,000 to 40,000 clones, roughly nine tenths seen once. This clonotype was obtained from a human donor in a cohort sampled during active COVID-19. The source material was peripheral blood. The chain links TRBV2 to TRBJ2-5; 7 nucleotides match TRBD1. CDR3 in DNA: TGTGCCAGCAGTGCCCCCGCGACAGGGTCGGGGACCCAGTACTTC. Protein: CASSAPATGSGTQYF.